These 8 T cell receptor beta chains were sequenced from one sample in a study of cytomegalovirus exposure and HLA in healthy donors. The PCR made use of 60 Vbeta and 13 Jbeta primers. Sequencing used immunoSEQ multiplex PCR; TCRdb keeps in-frame clones, though not all of them. The sample consists of around 130,000 clones, about 8.6% of them appearing once. The source material was PBMCs. These receptors originate from a woman aged 35 to 49 in good health and CMV-seropositive.

This clone was seen a handful of times. The chain employs TRBV18 and TRBJ1-1, with TRBD1 matching 10 bases. V trimming: 1 base; J trimming: 6 bases; junction bases outside the gene matches: 5. The CDR3 is 15 amino acids. The germline V gene encodes CDR1 KGHSH and CDR2 LQKENI. This chain's CDR3 is CASSPQTGGRAEAFF. Written as DNA, the CDR3 is TGTGCCAGCTCACCACAGACAGGGGGCCGGGCTGAAGCTTTCTTT.

This chain links TRBV2 with TRBJ1-1; D possibly corresponds to TRBD1 (6 bases). Germline V CDR1 and CDR2: SNHLY, FYNNEI. The germline V and J ends were trimmed by 7 bases and 0 bases, with 9 bases remaining between them. The CDR3 extends over 13 amino acids. In DNA form, the CDR3 reads TGTGCCAGCAAGGGGGAGATGAACACTGAAGCTTTCTTT. Its translation is CASKGEMNTEAFF.

The V call is TRBV2, the J call TRBJ1-4; D possibly corresponds to TRBD1 (6 bases). Trimming took 2 bases from V and 8 from J, leaving 9 bases between them. Germline V gene sequence: CDR1 SNHLY, CDR2 FYNNEI. The CDR3 runs 13 residues. Here the CDR3 DNA reads TGTGCCAGCAGTGAAAACAGGGCCGAAAAACTGTTTTTT. Protein product: CASSENRAEKLFF.

The chain has TRBV7-4 and TRBJ1-1; TRBD1 matches at 7 bases. CDR3 length: 17 amino acids. Germline V gene lookup returns CDR1 SGHVT and CDR2 SQSDAQ. After removal of 1 base from V and 0 bases from J, the junction contained 8 bases not matched to a gene. The CDR3 region has the DNA TGTGCCAGCAGCTTAGGCAGGGGGAGGCGAGTGAACACTGAAGCTTTCTTT. Residues: CASSLGRGRRVNTEAFF.

A few counts support this clone. The chain combines TRBV5-6 with TRBJ1-1; D is undetermined. Trimming removed 6 bases from V and 1 base from J, with 13 bases in between. CDR3 length equals 14 residues. The V gene's germline CDR1 is SGHDT and CDR2 YYEEEE. CDR3 coding DNA: TGTGCCAGCAATTTGCGGGGAAGGAACACTGAAGCTTTCTTT. As protein: CASNLRGRNTEAFF.

The chain uses TRBV28 and TRBJ2-5, with D maybe TRBD2 (5 bases). CDR1 MDHEN and CDR2 SYDVKM come from the germline V gene. Trimming removed 3 bases from V and 0 bases from J, with 11 bases in between. The CDR3 runs 15 residues. The CDR3 DNA follows: TGTGCCAGCAGTTTTTTATCGGGGAACCAAGAGACCCAGTACTTC. Residues: CASSFLSGNQETQYF.

This chain uses TRBV5-1 with TRBJ1-1; 10 bases agree with TRBD1. J gave up 1 base and V 3 bases, and 0 bases lay outside the gene matches. Looked up from germline, CDR1 is SGHRS and CDR2 is YFSETQ. The CDR3 spans 14 residues. The CDR3 DNA sequence: TGCGCCAGCAGCTGGACAGGGGGGAACACTGAAGCTTTCTTT. Translating it yields CASSWTGGNTEAFF.

CDR3 region: CASSPTSTILPGELFF. CDR3 coding DNA: TGTGCCAGCAGCCCCACCTCGACTATCCTTCCCGGGGAGCTGTTTTTT. The rearrangement links TRBV5-6 to TRBJ2-2; weak D call: TRBD2 (5 bases). Germline V gene lookup returns CDR1 SGHDT and CDR2 YYEEEE. Trimming shortened V by 4 bases and J by 6 bases, and 19 bases separated the two germline ends. The CDR3 contains 16 residues.